The 28 T cell receptor beta chains presented below share a single source sample, sequenced in a study of OX40 agonist ivuxolimab in advanced cancers. The repertoire was sequenced with immunoSEQ multiplex PCR; TCRdb's copy has only in-frame clones and lacks some. In the table there are around 20,000 clones, 77% of which are singletons. The specimen comprised CD4+ or CD8+ T cells sorted from blood, sampled in a trial of the OX40 agonist ivuxolimab. The origin of the receptors is an adult with an advanced solid tumor such as melanoma, head and neck, liver or kidney cancer.

The V gene is TRBV7-9, the J gene TRBJ2-7; 10 bases align to TRBD2. Germline-derived CDR1 and CDR2 are SEHNR and FQNEAQ (reference sequence). The V segment lost 5 bases and the J segment 4 bases; nucleotides outside the gene matches: 11. The CDR3 is 16 amino acids. In DNA, the CDR3 is TGTGCCAGCAGCCCCAGGAGCGGGGGGGCCTTTTACGAGCAGTACTTC. Translating it yields CASSPRSGGAFYEQYF.

This clone was found a few times. The chain has TRBV28 and TRBJ2-7; D call uncertain. CDR3 size: 11 residues. Germline assignment: CDR1 MDHEN and CDR2 SYDVKM. V lost 6 bases and J lost 3, with 6 bases in between. CDR3 coding DNA: TGTGCCAGCAGCCCGAACTACGAGCAGTACTTC. Translated: CASSPNYEQYF.

Turning to this clone: One end of the junction does not line up with germline, which may come from a read error. The V call is TRBV2, the J call TRBJ2-1; perhaps TRBD2 as D (5 bases). CDR1 SNHLY and CDR2 FYNNEI come from the germline V gene. There are 16 residues in the CDR3. This chain's CDR3 is CASREGLRSSYNEQFF. CDR3 bases: TGTGCCAGCAGAGAAGGACTGCGGAGCTCCTACAATGAGCAGTTCTTC.

The chain recombines TRBV4-1 with TRBJ2-2, with unresolved D. Germline assignment: CDR1 MGHRA and CDR2 YSYEKL. The CDR3 runs 14 residues. V was clipped by 2 bases and J by 4 bases, with 8 bases between them. The CDR3: CASSQMTATGELFF. The CDR3 DNA is TGCGCCAGCAGCCAAATGACCGCCACCGGGGAGCTGTTTTTT.

A word on this clone: The CDR3 does not close with the conserved phenylalanine or tryptophan, likely indicating a read error. The limits of the CDR3 on the DNA are not certain, so only TCRdb's listed CDR3 is given. V usage is TRBV2 and J usage is TRBJ1-2. Germline V gene lookup returns CDR1 SNHLY and CDR2 FYNNEI. Ends included, the CDR3 has 12 residues. The CDR3 region is CASSEIRYGFTL.

This clone showed up just once. This chain uses TRBV2 with TRBJ2-1, with D maybe TRBD1 (5 bases). V was cut by 3 bases and J by 4 bases, with 10 bases left in between. CDR3 length: 14 residues. The V gene's germline CDR1 is SNHLY and CDR2 FYNNEI. CDR3 sequence reads: CASSETALYNEQFF. Here the CDR3 DNA reads TGTGCCAGCAGTGAGACAGCCTTATACAATGAGCAGTTCTTC.

By sample fraction, this clone is medium-sized. The chain carries TRBV7-9 and TRBJ2-7; a possible D gene is TRBD1 (5 bases). CDR3 length: 14 amino acids. The ends were cut back, 6 bases at V and 4 bases at J, with 16 bases in the middle. Germline CDR1 reads SEHNR; CDR2 reads FQNEAQ (reference sequence). The CDR3 nucleotides read TGTGCCAGCAGTCAATCGACAGTGAGGTACGAGCAGTACTTC. This sequence encodes CASSQSTVRYEQYF.

The chain joins TRBV6-6 to TRBJ2-7; a weak D match, TRBD2 (6 bases). The CDR3 extends over 12 amino acids. From germline, CDR1 is MNHNY and CDR2 SVGAGI (reference sequence). The V gene lost 5 bases and the J gene lost 11 bases, with 16 bases spanning the gap. The CDR3 loop is CASSILGWGEYF. DNA of the CDR3: TGTGCCAGCAGTATTCTTGGATGGGGGGAGTACTTC.

The chain has TRBV19 and TRBJ1-5; D remains ambiguous. The germline V gene has CDR1 LNHDA and CDR2 SQIVND (reference sequence). The CDR3 has 14 amino acids. V was cut by 1 base and J by 3 bases, with 7 bases left in between. In nucleotides, the CDR3 is TGTGCCAGTAGTATAGGGCTGACCAATCAGCCCCAGCATTTT. Amino acid sequence: CASSIGLTNQPQHF.

The chain is built from TRBV9 and TRBJ1-2, with a weak D call TRBD1 (6 bases). Trimming cost V 2 bases and J 3 bases, with 20 bases left between them. The CDR3 length is 17 residues. Germline V gives CDR1 SGDLS, CDR2 YYNGEE. The CDR3 reads CASSVGGEATEYYGYTF. CDR3 sequence (DNA): TGTGCCAGCAGCGTGGGGGGCGAAGCAACGGAATACTATGGCTACACCTTC.

V gene TRBV30 combines with J gene TRBJ2-7, with 7 bases fitting TRBD1. The length of the CDR3 is 14 residues. Germline trimming cut 4 bases from V and 5 bases from J; bases unmatched to any gene: 11. CDR1 and CDR2 from the germline V gene are GTSNPN and SVGIG (reference sequence). This CDR3 is CAWTPADRDHEQYF. In DNA form, the CDR3 reads TGTGCCTGGACCCCTGCCGACAGGGACCACGAGCAGTACTTC.

The rearrangement links TRBV7-9 to TRBJ2-1; D gene unclear. Germline-derived CDR1 and CDR2 are SEHNR and FQNEAQ (reference sequence). Trimming shortened V by 3 bases and J by 4 bases, and 7 bases separated the two germline ends. The CDR3 covers 13 residues. CDR3 bases: TGTGCCAGCAGCTTGGGGTCTTACAATGAGCAGTTCTTC. Translating gives CASSLGSYNEQFF. Full variable domain (rest looked up from reference TRBV7-9 and TRBJ2-1): DTGVSQNPRHKITKRGQNVTFRCDPISEHNRLYWYRQTLGQGPEFLTYFQNEAQLEKSRLLSDRFSAERPKGSFSTLEIQRTEQGDSAMYLCASSLGSYNEQFFGPGTRLTVL.

The V and J genes are TRBV28 and TRBJ2-5, with a possible D match to TRBD1 (6 bases). The CDR3 consists of 15 residues. Trimming removed 3 bases at V and 0 bases at J, with 11 bases between. Germline V gene lookup returns CDR1 MDHEN and CDR2 SYDVKM. The CDR3 bases are TGTGCCAGCAGTTTTACCCGGACAGACCAAGAGACCCAGTACTTC. This gives the protein CASSFTRTDQETQYF.

The V call is TRBV7-9, the J call TRBJ2-3, with 10 bases aligning to TRBD2. V shed 7 bases and J 2 bases; nucleotides not matched to a gene: 6. This CDR3 contains 15 residues. The germline gives CDR1 SEHNR, CDR2 FQNEAQ (reference sequence). CDR3 residues: CASKWTSGDTDTQYF. The CDR3 bases are TGTGCCAGCAAATGGACTAGCGGAGACACAGATACGCAGTATTTT.

The V and J genes are TRBV2 and TRBJ2-7; D not certain. Germline CDR1 and CDR2: SNHLY and FYNNEI. The CDR3 has 13 residues. The ends were cut back, 3 bases at V and 1 base at J, with 7 bases in the middle. CDR3 sequence reads: CASSDLQSYEQYF. CDR3 DNA sequence: TGTGCCAGCAGTGACTTACAATCCTACGAGCAGTACTTC. Using reference TRBV2 and TRBJ2-7 for the parts outside the CDR3, the full variable domain is EPEVTQTPSHQVTQMGQEVILRCVPISNHLYFYWYRQILGQKVEFLVSFYNNEISEKSEIFDDQFSVERPDGSNFTLKIRSTKLEDSAMYFCASSDLQSYEQYFGPGTRLTVT.

The V gene is TRBV7-9, the J gene TRBJ2-7, with 13 bases matching TRBD2. CDR3 size: 16 residues. From germline, CDR1 is SEHNR and CDR2 FQNEAQ (reference sequence). Unmatched junction bases numbered 6, after V lost 5 bases and J lost 2 bases. The CDR3 region has the DNA TGTGCCAGCAGCACCCCCGGGACTAGCGGGGCCTACGAGCAGTACTTC. This codes for CASSTPGTSGAYEQYF.

This clone has only a few counts. The gene calls are TRBV4-2 and TRBJ1-2, with 7 bases lining up with TRBD1. The V gene end was trimmed by 3 bases and the J gene end by 9 bases; junction bases not matched to a gene: 16. The CDR3 has 16 amino acids. Germline V CDR1 and CDR2: LGHNA, YNFKEQ. The CDR3 region is CASSQGTEVNYGSYTF. In DNA, the CDR3 is TGTGCCAGCAGCCAGGGGACAGAGGTAAATTATGGAAGCTACACCTTC.

The rearrangement uses TRBV6-4 and TRBJ1-6; D unclear. The V and J ends lost 6 bases and 2 bases respectively, with 8 bases between them. Germline V gives CDR1 MRHNA, CDR2 SNTAGT. CDR3 length: 14 amino acids. The CDR3 nucleotides read TGTGCCAGCAGCCCGACGGCCTATAATTCACCCCTCCACTTT. This translates into CASSPTAYNSPLHF.

The rearrangement joins TRBV5-6 to TRBJ1-2, with D uncertain. The CDR3 has 14 residues. CDR1 and CDR2 (germline): SGHDT, YYEEEE. Deletions cut 4 bases from V and 3 bases from J, with 13 bases between. The CDR3 DNA follows: TGTGCCAGCAGCATGCCGAGGAGTCACTATGGCTACACCTTC. Its protein product is CASSMPRSHYGYTF.

This sequence joins TRBV27 and TRBJ2-2; D remains unclear. The CDR3 sequence is 13 residues long. The V gene's germline CDR1 is MNHEY and CDR2 SMNVEV (reference sequence). Between the trimmed V and J ends, which lost 3 bases and 2 bases, there was a span of 4 bases. CDR3 in DNA: TGTGCCAGCAGTTTCGGTAACACCGGGGAGCTGTTTTTT. Translating it yields CASSFGNTGELFF.

This clone was observed a few times. V gene TRBV11-2 combines with J gene TRBJ1-2; D call uncertain. The germline gives CDR1 SGHAT, CDR2 FQNNGV. This CDR3 contains 13 residues. V was trimmed by 0 bases and J by 7 bases, leaving 9 bases between them. The CDR3 loop reads CASSLDLEGGYTF. DNA of the CDR3: TGTGCCAGCAGCTTAGATTTAGAGGGTGGCTACACCTTC.

The rearrangement joins TRBV10-3 to TRBJ2-1; 8 bases map to TRBD2. The junction had 1 base not matched to a gene; V was cut back by 0 bases and J by 0 bases. This CDR3 spans 16 amino acids. Per the germline V gene, CDR1 is ENHRY and CDR2 is SYGVKD. CDR3 nucleotide sequence: TGTGCCATCAGTGAGTCTCGGGGGGGCTCCTACAATGAGCAGTTCTTC. Amino acid sequence: CAISESRGGSYNEQFF.

Concerning this clone itself: The junction does not match germline at one end; this may be a read error. The chain links TRBV7-9 to TRBJ1-3; 7 bases are a match to TRBD1. Germline CDR1 reads SEHNR; CDR2 reads FQNEAQ (reference sequence). The CDR3 consists of 11 residues. CDR3 DNA: TGTGCCAGCAGCTTAGGACAGGGAGCGCATTTT. This sequence encodes CASSLGQGAHF.

This clone has just a few counts. The chain employs TRBV7-2 and TRBJ2-1; the D is unclear. CDR1 is SGHTA, CDR2 FQGNSA, per germline. CDR3 length: 13 residues. The V gene lost 4 bases and the J gene lost 4 bases, with 8 bases spanning the gap. Here the CDR3 reads CASSSLTYNEQFF. In nucleotides, the CDR3 is TGTGCCAGCAGCTCACTTACTTACAATGAGCAGTTCTTC.

The V call is TRBV4-3, the J call TRBJ1-2; D ambiguous. Looked up from germline, CDR1 is LGHNA and CDR2 is YSLEER. V was pared by 1 base and J by 8 bases, with 14 bases between. The CDR3 contains 14 residues. As DNA, the CDR3 is TGCGCCAGCAGCCAAGCAACGGAGTCTCGGGGCTACACCTTC. Protein product: CASSQATESRGYTF.

The chain has TRBV9 and TRBJ2-1; D gene ambiguous. The CDR3 runs to 12 residues. Germline values: CDR1 SGDLS, CDR2 YYNGEE. V was pared by 7 bases and J by 4 bases, with 9 bases between. The CDR3 DNA sequence: TGTGCCAGCGGCCCCCGTTACAATGAGCAGTTCTTC. Protein product: CASGPRYNEQFF.

V usage is TRBV9 and J usage is TRBJ2-1; 8 bases fit TRBD2. J was trimmed by 3 bases and V by 2 bases; bases with no gene match: 7. This CDR3 has 16 residues. Germline CDR1 reads SGDLS; CDR2 reads YYNGEE. CDR3 sequence: CASSVAGTSLYNEQFF. CDR3 bases: TGTGCCAGCAGCGTCGCTGGGACTAGTCTCTACAATGAGCAGTTCTTC.

The genes are TRBV4-3 and TRBJ2-1, with TRBD2 matching 11 bases. Germline CDR1 LGHNA, CDR2 YSLEER. With V trimmed by 1 base and J by 10 bases, 9 bases remained unmatched. The CDR3 is 16 amino acids. This chain's CDR3 is CASSQGIAGGPREQFF. The DNA for the CDR3 is TGCGCCAGCAGCCAAGGAATAGCGGGGGGGCCAAGGGAGCAGTTCTTC.